This is a list of T cell receptor beta chains from one sample in a study of blood T cell repertoires in COVID-19. This table comes from immunoSEQ multiplex PCR, and its TCRdb copy is limited to in-frame clones, with some not included. Among 270,000 or so clones listed, nearly 85% were seen once. Sample: peripheral blood. All receptors derive from a human donor in a cohort sampled during active COVID-19. The CDR3 runs from the conserved cysteine through the conserved F or W.

J,V,CDR3
TRBJ2-1,TRBV2,CASSVSASGLNEQFF
TRBJ2-5,TRBV19,CASSIGGTRETQYF
TRBJ1-4,TRBV11-2,CASSVSPGLKLFF
TRBJ2-7,TRBV10-3,CAISAGTRRTYEQYF
TRBJ2-1,TRBV10-2,CASRTGLMNEQFF
TRBJ2-1,TRBV18,CASSPGTSGSNEQFF
TRBJ2-7,TRBV15,CATSRDRTSYEQYF
TRBJ2-6,TRBV27,CASSLKSGTSGANVLTF
TRBJ1-6,TRBV2,CASSVTGGNSPLHF
TRBJ2-5,TRBV2,CASKRDYQQETQYF
TRBJ2-1,TRBV12-3/TRBV12-4,CASRNEQWEQFF
TRBJ2-3,TRBV7-2,CASSSLVGDTQYF
TRBJ2-7,TRBV18,CASSRAGTSGPYEQYF